The entry below describes one T cell receptor beta chain. The antigen remains undetermined. The data stem from a study of cytomegalovirus exposure and HLA in healthy donors. Findings and caveats of the study: A missense DCLRE1C variant was associated with V- and J-gene trimming of TCR beta chains in a later analysis, and an independent cohort replicated the association. A likely sequencing artifact accounted for one observed cluster of highly shared sequence variants. Accurate HLA-A and HLA-B prediction from TCR beta sequences was reported for most subjects. CMV serostatus was the only immune exposure information that was available.

In the PCR, 60 Vbeta and 13 Jbeta primers were used. The assay was immunoSEQ multiplex PCR, and TCRdb's table has in-frame clones only and misses some. The sample has about 120,000 clones; under 80% are singletons. The CDR3 sequence is 14 residues long. Germline loops: CDR1 SGHRS, CDR2 YFSETQ. The V end was cut by 1 base, the J end by 7 bases, with 12 bases between. The receptor was isolated from a middle-aged man in good health and CMV-seropositive. Material for sequencing was PBMCs. The rearrangement uses TRBV5-1 and TRBJ2-1; the D gene is possibly TRBD1 (6 bases). The CDR3 coding sequence is TGCGCCAGCAGCTTGAGGCAGGGGTGGAATGAGCAGTTCTTC. Translated: CASSLRQGWNEQFF.